What follows are 10 T cell receptor beta chains derived from one specimen sequenced in a study of cytomegalovirus exposure and HLA in healthy donors. PCR primers comprised 60 Vbeta and 13 Jbeta primers. TCRdb keeps only in-frame clones here, not all; method: immunoSEQ multiplex PCR. This sample carries roughly 120,000 clones, 15% of them seen once, and the ten largest clones take 1.9%. Sequenced sample: PBMCs. These receptors were collected from a woman between 18 and 29 years old in good health and CMV-seronegative.

This clone was seen a handful of times. The chain couples TRBV7-3 to TRBJ1-2; D gene ambiguous. CDR1 SGHTA and CDR2 FQGTGA come from the germline V gene. Trimming stripped 0 bases from V and 6 bases from J, with 8 bases between. This CDR3 has 13 amino acids. The chain's CDR3 is CASSLTTGNGYTF. CDR3 DNA: TGTGCCAGCAGCTTAACAACCGGGAATGGCTACACCTTC. Based on the CDR3 plus reference TRBV7-3 and TRBJ1-2, the full variable domain is GAGVSQTPSNKVTEKGKYVELRCDPISGHTALYWYRQSLGQGPEFLIYFQGTGAADDSGLPNDRFFAVRPEGSVSTLKIQRTERGDSAVYLCASSLTTGNGYTFGSGTRLTVV.

The V call is TRBV5-1, the J call TRBJ2-3, with D possibly being TRBD2 (5 bases). V lost 2 bases, J lost 2 bases, and 9 bases lay in between. Germline lookup yields CDR1 SGHRS and CDR2 YFSETQ. This CDR3 has 14 amino acids. The CDR3 protein is CASSFGLSTDTQYF. CDR3 sequence (DNA): TGCGCCAGCAGCTTCGGACTTTCCACAGATACGCAGTATTTT.

The rearrangement links TRBV15 to TRBJ2-2, with 8 bases identical to TRBD2. Per germline, CDR1 LNHNV and CDR2 YYDKDF (reference sequence). Unmatched junction bases numbered 3, after V lost 5 bases and J lost 1 base. This CDR3 spans 15 amino acids. CDR3 protein: CATSGAGENTGELFF. CDR3 coding DNA: TGTGCCACCAGCGGAGCGGGGGAGAACACCGGGGAGCTGTTTTTT.

The gene calls are TRBV19 and TRBJ2-4, with D maybe TRBD2 (6 bases). The germline V gene encodes CDR1 LNHDA and CDR2 SQIVND (reference sequence). The CDR3 length is 14 residues. Deletions cut 9 bases from V and 0 bases from J, with 12 bases between. The DNA of the CDR3 is TGTGCCAGGTTCACGGGACTAGCCAAAAACATTCAGTACTTC. It specifies CARFTGLAKNIQYF.

This clone was observed a few times. This chain joins TRBV5-5 and TRBJ1-2, with D possibly being TRBD1 (5 bases). Trimming took off 0 bases at V and 2 bases at J, with 8 bases between the two ends. Germline CDR1 reads SGHKS; CDR2 reads YYEKEE (reference sequence). This CDR3 is built from 14 residues. In DNA, the CDR3 is TGTGCCAGCAGCTTGGGACAGTTGAACTATGGCTACACCTTC. Residues: CASSLGQLNYGYTF. Looking up the rest from reference TRBV5-5 and TRBJ1-2 gives the full variable domain: DAGVTQSPTHLIKTRGQQVTLRCSPISGHKSVSWYQQVLGQGPQFIFQYYEKEERGRGNFPDRFSARQFPNYSSELNVNALLLGDSALYLCASSLGQLNYGYTFGSGTRLTVV.

This clone was recorded a few times. V is TRBV7-7 and J is TRBJ1-5; possible D gene TRBD1, 6 bases. Trimming removed 5 bases at V and 5 bases at J, with 10 bases between. The germline CDR1 and CDR2 sequences are SSHAT and FNYEAQ (reference sequence). There are 13 residues in the CDR3. The CDR3 nucleotides are TGTGCCAGCAGCATTAACAGGGATCAGCCCCAGCATTTT. Amino acid sequence: CASSINRDQPQHF. Filled out from reference TRBV7-7 and TRBJ1-5, the complete variable domain reads GAGVSQSPRYKVTKRGQDVTLRCDPISSHATLYWYQQALGQGPEFLTYFNYEAQPDKSGLPSDRFSAERPEGSISTLTIQRTEQRDSAMYRCASSINRDQPQHFGDGTRLSIL.

The sample holds a few counts of this clone. The V gene is TRBV5-1, the J gene TRBJ2-7, with 8 bases that match TRBD1. V trimming: 4 bases; J trimming: 0 bases; junction bases outside the gene matches: 6. The germline CDR1 and CDR2 sequences are SGHRS and YFSETQ. CDR3 size: 15 residues. CDR3 protein: CASSNGQGSSYEQYF. DNA of the CDR3: TGCGCCAGCAGCAACGGACAGGGTAGCTCCTACGAGCAGTACTTC.

V gene TRBV7-3 combines with J gene TRBJ1-2; D is uncertain. Germline V gene data show CDR1 as SGHTA and CDR2 as FQGTGA. The CDR3 totals 13 residues. With 0 bases removed from V and 4 bases from J, the gap between germline ends came to 6 bases. CDR3 sequence: CASSLTSGYGYTF. Here the CDR3 DNA reads TGTGCCAGCAGCTTAACGTCAGGCTATGGCTACACCTTC.

The chain carries TRBV29-1 and TRBJ1-5; 7 positions agree with TRBD1. The CDR3 covers 12 residues. CDR1 and CDR2 from the germline V gene are SQVTM and ANQGSEA. J was trimmed by 2 bases and V by 6 bases; bases with no gene match: 1. The CDR3 is CSVGQGNQPQHF. CDR3 sequence (DNA): TGCAGCGTAGGACAGGGCAATCAGCCCCAGCATTTT.

This clone has just a few counts. The V and J genes are TRBV28 and TRBJ2-7, with TRBD2 as a possible D gene (7 bases). The CDR3 sequence is 16 residues long. Between the trimmed V and J ends, which lost 6 bases and 0 bases, there was a span of 18 bases. CDR1 and CDR2 from the germline V gene are MDHEN and SYDVKM. CDR3 coding DNA: TGTGCCAGCAGCTCCCTTGGGGGGGGGCACTCCTACGAGCAGTACTTC. Its translation: CASSSLGGGHSYEQYF.